This T cell receptor beta chain was documented in a study of CD8 T cells in Susac syndrome. The CDR3 has 13 amino acids. With 6 bases clipped from V and 8 bases from J, the junction kept 7 bases outside the gene matches. Germline-derived CDR1 and CDR2 are DFQATT and SNEGSKA (reference sequence). CD8+ and CD4+ T cells circulating in blood were sequenced for TCR beta. The patients who served as multiple sclerosis controls were treatment-naive and had stable or active relapsing-remitting disease that fulfilled the revised McDonald criteria. TEMRA cells underwent FACS enrichment and CD8+ and CD4+ T cells underwent negative isolation. Reverse transcription of about 0.5 to 1 ug RNA used random hexamers. Using its own MiXCR run on the immunoSEQ multiplex PCR reads, TCRdb lists one record per CDR3 protein. The sample consists of around 200,000 distinct CDR3 sequences, about 94% of them appearing once.

V is TRBV20-1 and J is TRBJ2-1, with 10 bases lining up with TRBD1. The sequencing input was CD8+ T cells from PBMCs. This receptor was identified in a human donor with multiple sclerosis. DNA for the CDR3: TGCAGTGCGTCGGACAGGGGGTTCCATGAGCAGTTCTTC. Residues: CSASDRGFHEQFF.